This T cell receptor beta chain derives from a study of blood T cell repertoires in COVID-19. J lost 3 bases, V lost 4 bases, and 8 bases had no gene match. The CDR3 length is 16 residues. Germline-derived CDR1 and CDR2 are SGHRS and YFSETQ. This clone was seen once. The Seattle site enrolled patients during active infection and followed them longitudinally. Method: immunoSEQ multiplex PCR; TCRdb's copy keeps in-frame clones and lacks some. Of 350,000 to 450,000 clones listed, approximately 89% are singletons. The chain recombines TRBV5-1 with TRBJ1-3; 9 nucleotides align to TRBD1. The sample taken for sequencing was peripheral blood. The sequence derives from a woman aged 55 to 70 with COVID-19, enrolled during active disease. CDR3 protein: CASSQSGTGSGNTIYF. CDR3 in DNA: TGCGCCAGCAGCCAAAGCGGGACAGGGAGTGGAAACACCATATATTTT.